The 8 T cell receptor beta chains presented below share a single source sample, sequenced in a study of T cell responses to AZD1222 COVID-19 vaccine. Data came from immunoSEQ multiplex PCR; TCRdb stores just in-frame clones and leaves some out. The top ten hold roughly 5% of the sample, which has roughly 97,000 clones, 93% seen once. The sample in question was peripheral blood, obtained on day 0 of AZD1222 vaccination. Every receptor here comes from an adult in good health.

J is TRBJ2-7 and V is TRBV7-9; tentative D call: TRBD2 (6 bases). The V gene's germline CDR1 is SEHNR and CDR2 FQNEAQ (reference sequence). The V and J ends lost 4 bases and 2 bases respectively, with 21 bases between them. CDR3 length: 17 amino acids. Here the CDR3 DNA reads TGTGCCAGCAGCTCGTCTTACCCAGGAGGAGGGGCCTACGAGCAGTACTTC. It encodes CASSSSYPGGGAYEQYF. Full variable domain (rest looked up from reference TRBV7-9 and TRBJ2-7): DTGVSQNPRHKITKRGQNVTFRCDPISEHNRLYWYRQTLGQGPEFLTYFQNEAQLEKSRLLSDRFSAERPKGSFSTLEIQRTEQGDSAMYLCASSSSYPGGGAYEQYFGPGTRLTVT.

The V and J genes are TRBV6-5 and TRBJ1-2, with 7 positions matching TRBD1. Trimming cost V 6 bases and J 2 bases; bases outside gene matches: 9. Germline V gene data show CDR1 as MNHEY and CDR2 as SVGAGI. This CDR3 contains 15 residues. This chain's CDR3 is CASSLWTGRNYGYTF. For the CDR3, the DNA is TGTGCCAGCAGCCTTTGGACAGGAAGGAACTATGGCTACACCTTC.

CDR3 nucleotide sequence: TGTGCCAGCACAGCGGGTACTGGAGAGACCCAGTACTTC. Protein sequence: CASTAGTGETQYF. This chain links TRBV3-1 (or the pseudogene TRBV3-2) with TRBJ2-5; D possibly corresponds to TRBD2 (6 bases). Germline V CDR1 and CDR2: LGHDT, YNNKEL (reference sequence). The V end lost 7 bases, the J end lost 4 bases, and 13 bases lay between the germline ends. The CDR3 has 13 residues.

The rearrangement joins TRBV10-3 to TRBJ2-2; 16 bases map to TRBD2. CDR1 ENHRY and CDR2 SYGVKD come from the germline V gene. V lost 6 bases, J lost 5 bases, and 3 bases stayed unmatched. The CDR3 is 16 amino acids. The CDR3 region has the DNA TGTGCCATCAGCGGGACTAGCGGGAGGGATACCGGGGAGCTGTTTTTT. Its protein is CAISGTSGRDTGELFF.

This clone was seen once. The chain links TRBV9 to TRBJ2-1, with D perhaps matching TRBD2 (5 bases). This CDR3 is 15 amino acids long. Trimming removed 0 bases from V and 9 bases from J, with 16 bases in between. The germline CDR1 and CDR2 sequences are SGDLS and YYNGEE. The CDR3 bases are TGTGCCAGCAGCGTAGACCCCACTAGGGCGGGTGAGCAGTTCTTC. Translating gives CASSVDPTRAGEQFF.

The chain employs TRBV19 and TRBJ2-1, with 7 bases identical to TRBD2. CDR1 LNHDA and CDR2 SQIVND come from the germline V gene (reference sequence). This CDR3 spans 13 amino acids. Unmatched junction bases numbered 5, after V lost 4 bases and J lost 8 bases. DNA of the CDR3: TGTGCCAGTAGTAGAGCGGGAAGGGATGAGCAGTTCTTC. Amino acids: CASSRAGRDEQFF.

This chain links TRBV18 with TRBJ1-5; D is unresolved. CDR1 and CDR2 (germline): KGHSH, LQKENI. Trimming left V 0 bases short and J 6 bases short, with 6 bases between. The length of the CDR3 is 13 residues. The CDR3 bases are TGTGCCAGCTCACCACCCGGGCTTCAGCCCCAGCATTTT. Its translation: CASSPPGLQPQHF.

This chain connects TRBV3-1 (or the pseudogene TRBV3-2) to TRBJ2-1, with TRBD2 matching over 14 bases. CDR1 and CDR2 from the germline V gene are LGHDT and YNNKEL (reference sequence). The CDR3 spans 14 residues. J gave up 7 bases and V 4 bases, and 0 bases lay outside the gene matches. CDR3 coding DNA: TGTGCCAGCAGCCGGACTAGCGGGAGGAATGAGCAGTTCTTC. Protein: CASSRTSGRNEQFF.